This entry is about one T cell receptor (beta chain). The antigen it binds to is not known. No much larger clonotype is one base removed from it; base qualities were not supplied. This sample is part of a study of neoadjuvant nivolumab and ipilimumab in lung cancer (TCRdb year 2020). In the study overall: Intravenous nivolumab was dosed at 3 mg/kg on days 1, 15 and 29, and in the combination arm ipilimumab 1 mg/kg was added on day 1 only. The trial treated about 45 patients with operable NSCLC: some 23 were randomized to nivolumab monotherapy and some 21 to nivolumab plus ipilimumab. TCR repertoires in pretherapy (baseline) peripheral blood were compared with TCR repertoires in tumors resected at surgery after neoadjuvant immune checkpoint blockade. The primary trial endpoint was the major pathologic response (MPR) rate in the intention-to-treat population in each study arm. Seven patients had matched pretherapy and resected tumor pairs analyzed, with four treated with nivolumab and three with nivolumab plus ipilimumab.

The sample's time point label, in plain terms: pretherapy, before neoadjuvant immune checkpoint inhibitors. The samples were taken from NEOSTAR, a phase 2 randomized trial in operable NSCLC that tested neoadjuvant nivolumab or nivolumab plus ipilimumab, followed by surgery. The protocol used for the library was the immunoSEQ multiplex PCR assay. In the source study's methods: Repertoires were summarized in terms of richness and clonality, and significantly expanded and contracted clones between pre- and post-therapy samples were identified. Drawn from immuneACCESS, this table holds only the in-frame rearrangements with V and J called that TCRdb kept. Clones are partly lost; checked studies trace under half to an unresolved V gene and leave the rest unexplained. That table is the source of V, J and clone size, and D and trimming were worked out from the DNA. In all, the sample holds about 38,000 clones, and about 88% of those were seen once. The ten most abundant clones make up 2.5% to 4% of the sample.

The CDR3 runs 13 amino acids, cysteine and phenylalanine included. Only the CDR3 part of the read is kept: 39 bases, read in frame from the first base. V is cut by 5 bases and J by 6 bases, and the space between the germline ends is 11 bases. CDR1 is given as SGHTA and CDR2 as FQGNSA, both from the germline V gene. What the study reported, not specific to this receptor: TCR sequencing was performed in a small number of samples. From pretherapy to surgery, tumor T-cell richness and clonality increased in three of three dual-therapy tumors but in only two of four nivolumab-treated tumors. Richness in tumors resected after neoadjuvant therapy showed a positive correlation with pretherapy blood TCR richness (Spearman R ≈ 0.79). No significant correlation was found between TCR clonality and pathologic tumor regression, and only one major-pathologic-response sample was available for the clonality analysis. Greater TCR richness and clonality were observed in resected tumors than in tumor-adjacent uninvolved lung, and increases were observed in more dual-therapy-treated tumors.

This specimen consisted of peripheral blood, obtained before neoadjuvant nivolumab, alone or with ipilimumab. This TCR derives from an adult with non-small cell lung cancer. This chain is built from TRBV7-2 and TRBJ2-1; the D gene remains uncertain. The DNA sequence is TGTGCCAGCAGCCCGAATGCACTCAATGAGCAGTTCTTC. It codes for CASSPNALNEQFF.